Below, one TCR beta chain is given with its context. This entry belongs to a study of blood T cell repertoires in COVID-19. This CDR3 contains 17 residues. V shed 0 bases and J 2 bases; nucleotides not matched to a gene: 6. Looked up from germline, CDR1 is SGHDN and CDR2 is FVKESK. Here immunoSEQ multiplex PCR was the method, and the copy in TCRdb shows in-frame clones only, minus some. The profile shows some 250,000 clones, about 89% of them singletons. V gene TRBV14 combines with J gene TRBJ2-2, with 7 bases matching TRBD1. This receptor was identified in a man between 40 and 49 years old who had recovered from COVID-19. Material for sequencing was PBMCs or T cells enriched from blood (not recorded which). CDR3 DNA sequence: TGTGCCAGCAGCCAAGAGCCGGGACAGAAAAACACCGGGGAGCTGTTTTTT. This sequence encodes CASSQEPGQKNTGELFF. The whole variable domain, filled in from reference TRBV14 and TRBJ2-2, reads EAGVTQFPSHSVIEKGQTVTLRCDPISGHDNLYWYRRVMGKEIKFLLHFVKESKQDESGMPNNRFLAERTGGTYSTLKVQPAELEDSGVYFCASSQEPGQKNTGELFFGEGSRLTVL.